A single sample is the source of the 12 T cell receptor beta chains below, sequenced in a study of blood T cells in healthy people across ages. For the second PCR, which ran for 7 to 11 cycles, a sample-barcoded 5' primer and a J-beta primer mix were used. TCRdb independently ran MiXCR on the 5' RACE reads; one entry per CDR3 protein. The data contain 650,000 to 700,000 distinct CDR3 sequences, about 51% of them singletons. Sequencing was carried out using blood. The receptors were sampled from an elderly woman in good health.

V is TRBV5-1 and J is TRBJ2-5; no clear D. CDR1 is SGHRS and CDR2 is YFSETQ in the germline V gene. Trimming took off 1 base at V and 11 bases at J, with 12 bases between the two ends. CDR3 size: 12 residues. CDR3: CASSLNQNEQYF. The CDR3 DNA follows: TGCGCCAGCAGCTTGAATCAGAATGAGCAGTACTTC.

The chain uses TRBV6-1 and TRBJ2-2, with D maybe TRBD2 (5 bases). CDR3 length equals 14 residues. The V gene lost 10 bases and the J gene lost 3 bases, with 15 bases spanning the gap. The V gene's germline CDR1 is MNHNS and CDR2 SASEGT. The CDR3: CATGLFTDTGELFF. Here the CDR3 DNA reads TGTGCCACCGGACTTTTTACCGACACCGGGGAGCTGTTTTTT.

The gene calls are TRBV7-2 and TRBJ2-7; D assignment may be TRBD1 or TRBD2 (5 bases each). The assigned J gene may be wrong: the sequence end matches TRBJ2-4 better. The CDR3 extends over 17 amino acids. Germline V gene data show CDR1 as SGHTA and CDR2 as FQGNSA. CDR3 residues: CASSLDAGEGTKNIQYF. The CDR3 nucleotides are TGTGCCAGCAGCTTAGACGCCGGAGAGGGGACCAAAAACATTCAGTACTTC.

Concerning this clonotype itself: A much bigger clone sits one base away, suggesting this may be a read error. The rearrangement links TRBV28 to TRBJ2-4, with TRBD2 as a possible D gene (7 bases). The CDR3 has 18 residues. Per germline, CDR1 MDHEN and CDR2 SYDVKM. The V gene lost 5 bases and the J gene lost 0 bases, with 20 bases spanning the gap. The CDR3 loop is CASSRGAGVSIAKNIQYF. The CDR3 DNA is TGTGCCAGCAGTCGGGGGGCAGGGGTATCCATAGCCAAAAACATTCAGTACTTC. The full variable domain, rest sourced from reference TRBV28 and TRBJ2-4, is DVKVTQSSRYLVKRTGEKVFLECVQDMDHENMFWYRQDPGLGLRLIYFSYDVKMKEKGDIPEGYSVSREKKERFSLILESASTNQTSMYLCASSRGAGVSIAKNIQYFGAGTRLSVL.

V usage is TRBV12-3 or TRBV12-4 and J usage is TRBJ1-2; possible D gene TRBD1, 5 bases. The CDR3 length is 14 residues. With 5 bases removed from V and 6 bases from J, the gap between germline ends came to 16 bases. CDR3 coding DNA: TGTGCCAGCAGTGTAAGCTGGGGCGCCAATGGCTACACCTTC. It specifies CASSVSWGANGYTF.

The chain links TRBV4-3 to TRBJ2-3; 8 nucleotides match TRBD1. The CDR3 sequence is 19 residues long. V gave up 1 base and J gave up 6 bases; unmatched junction bases: 18. Looked up from germline, CDR1 is LGHNA and CDR2 is YSLEER. The CDR3 reads CASSQGWAGGQSFTDTQYF. CDR3 DNA: TGCGCCAGCAGCCAAGGGTGGGCAGGGGGCCAATCTTTCACGGATACGCAGTATTTT.

This clonotype has more than one count but fewer than ten. The chain uses TRBV7-2 and TRBJ1-5; a possible D gene is TRBD1 (5 bases). The germline V and J ends were trimmed by 6 bases and 4 bases, with 13 bases remaining between them. The germline gives CDR1 SGHTA, CDR2 FQGNSA. The CDR3 runs to 14 residues. In nucleotides, the CDR3 is TGTGCCAGCAGTCTCGGGTCAGGGAATCAGCCCCAGCATTTT. Amino acids: CASSLGSGNQPQHF.

As to this clonotype: A much more abundant neighbour one base away suggests this may be a read error. The V gene is TRBV28, the J gene TRBJ2-3, with D uncertain. The V gene's germline CDR1 is MDHEN and CDR2 SYDVKM. Trimming took off 5 bases at V and 10 bases at J, with 19 bases between the two ends. This CDR3 is 14 amino acids long. The CDR3 DNA reads TGTGCCAGCAGTGCTCCCCAACCCGTGTATGCGCAGTATTTT. It yields the protein CASSAPQPVYAQYF.

This clonotype was counted at least ten times. V and J are TRBV29-1 and TRBJ2-1, with D perhaps matching TRBD2 (6 bases). This CDR3 is 12 amino acids long. Germline values: CDR1 SQVTM, CDR2 ANQGSEA. Deletions cut 7 bases from V and 10 bases from J, with 17 bases between. As DNA, the CDR3 is TGCAGCGATGGGGACTTCCGGATGGAGCAGTTCTTC. This sequence encodes CSDGDFRMEQFF.

This clonotype has a single count. A much larger clonotype is one base distant, so this may be a read error. This chain links TRBV27 with TRBJ1-2, with a weak D call TRBD1 (5 bases). CDR1 is MNHEY and CDR2 is SMNVEV in the germline V gene (reference sequence). V lost 2 bases and J lost 2, with 15 bases in between. This CDR3 is built from 16 residues. CDR3 region: CASSLAPRGGNYGYTF. Here the CDR3 DNA reads TGTGCCAGCAGTTTAGCCCCTCGGGGGGGGAACTATGGCTACACCTTC.

The chain has TRBV7-9 and TRBJ2-1; D may match TRBD1 or TRBD2 (5 bases each). V lost 4 bases to trimming and J lost 10 bases, with 11 bases between them. CDR3 size: 12 residues. Germline V gene data show CDR1 as SEHNR and CDR2 as FQNEAQ (reference sequence). The CDR3: CASSSRDGEQFF. CDR3 DNA sequence: TGTGCCAGCAGCTCCCGGGACGGAGAGCAGTTCTTC.

As regards this clonotype: A much larger clone sits a single nucleotide away, making a read error possible. V gene TRBV3-1 combines with J gene TRBJ2-1, with D unresolved. Germline V CDR1 and CDR2: LGHDT, YNNKEL (reference sequence). The CDR3 spans 15 residues. The CDR3 region has the DNA TGTGCCAGCAGCCAAGAGAGCCAGTCCTACAGTGAGCAGTTCTTC. It yields the protein CASSQESQSYSEQFF.